These 25 T cell receptor beta chains came from one sample sequenced in a study of blood T cells in healthy people across ages. Sample-barcoded 5' priming and a J-beta primer mix drove a second PCR of about 7 to 12 cycles. One entry per CDR3 protein results from TCRdb running MiXCR on the 5' RACE reads. The table lists hundreds of thousands of distinct CDR3 sequences, approximately 50% of them singletons. Sequencing input: blood. These receptors were collected from a man aged 55 to 70 in good health.

The chain links TRBV5-1 to TRBJ1-1, with D possibly matching TRBD1 (5 bases). V shed 6 bases and J shed 4 bases, with 13 bases lying between them. Germline V gene lookup returns CDR1 SGHRS and CDR2 YFSETQ. CDR3 length: 13 amino acids. CDR3 DNA: TGCGCCAGCAAGGAGGGCGGGGGCACTGAAGCTTTCTTT. Translating gives CASKEGGGTEAFF.

In this sample, this clonotype turned up once. The J gene is TRBJ2-3, the V gene TRBV3-1; D perhaps matches TRBD1 (7 bases). CDR3 length equals 14 residues. Trimming left V 1 base short and J 4 bases short, with 9 bases between. The germline gives CDR1 LGHDT, CDR2 YNNKEL (reference sequence). The DNA of the CDR3 is TGTGCCAGCAGCCAAGCCAGGGGGGCAGATACGCAGTATTTT. It encodes CASSQARGADTQYF.

This clonotype was found a few times. This chain joins TRBV15 and TRBJ1-1, with D perhaps TRBD1 (5 bases). The V gene's germline CDR1 is LNHNV and CDR2 YYDKDF (reference sequence). The CDR3 covers 14 residues. Deletions cut 1 base from V and 6 bases from J, with 12 bases between. CDR3 amino acids: CATSRGAGISEAFF. As DNA, the CDR3 is TGTGCCACCAGCAGAGGAGCAGGGATCTCTGAAGCTTTCTTT.

Comments on this clonotype: A junction end diverges from the germline sequence, so it may reflect a read error. V and J are TRBV9 and TRBJ2-3; 8 bases align to TRBD2. Germline V gives CDR1 SGDLS, CDR2 YYNGEE. The CDR3 consists of 16 residues. CDR3 residues: CASSVRGGEVADMQYF. CDR3 coding DNA: TGTGCCAGCAGCGTCCGGGGGGGCGAAGTCGCAGATATGCAGTATTTT. Full variable domain (rest looked up from reference TRBV9 and TRBJ2-3): DSGVTQTPKHLITATGQRVTLRCSPRSGDLSVYWYQQSLDQGLQFLIQYYNGEERAKGNILERFSAQQFPDLHSELNLSSLELGDSALYFCASSVRGGEVADMQYFGPGTRLTVL.

V and J are TRBV6-5 and TRBJ2-4, with unresolved D. V lost 6 bases, J lost 0 bases, and 15 bases lay in between. CDR1 MNHEY and CDR2 SVGAGI come from the germline V gene. The CDR3 extends over 16 amino acids. CDR3 sequence reads: CASRPQTLQAKNIQYF. CDR3 in DNA: TGTGCCAGCAGGCCCCAAACGCTCCAAGCCAAAAACATTCAGTACTTC.

This clonotype was recorded at least ten times. The chain employs TRBV5-1 and TRBJ2-5; D is possibly TRBD1 (5 bases). V was pared by 4 bases and J by 4 bases, with 20 bases between. The CDR3 spans 16 residues. CDR1 and CDR2 from the germline V gene are SGHRS and YFSETQ. CDR3 in amino acids: CASSLTRIDSGETQYF. For the CDR3, the DNA is TGCGCCAGCAGCCTAACCCGGATCGACAGTGGAGAGACCCAGTACTTC. The complete variable domain, with remaining parts taken from reference TRBV5-1 and TRBJ2-5, reads KAGVTQTPRYLIKTRGQQVTLSCSPISGHRSVSWYQQTPGQGLQFLFEYFSETQRNKGNFPGRFSGRQFSNSRSEMNVSTLELGDSALYLCASSLTRIDSGETQYFGPGTRLLVL.

V gene TRBV20-1 combines with J gene TRBJ2-7; 10 nucleotides line up with TRBD2. The V segment lost 1 base and the J segment 6 bases; nucleotides outside the gene matches: 6. The V gene's germline CDR1 is DFQATT and CDR2 SNEGSKA (reference sequence). The CDR3 extends over 14 amino acids. In nucleotides, the CDR3 is TGCAGTGCTAGAGTTGAGCGGGGGGGCTCCGAGCAGTACTTC. This gives the protein CSARVERGGSEQYF.

This clonotype came up once. This sequence joins TRBV7-3 and TRBJ2-7, with D possibly TRBD2 on 5 matching bases. Germline lookup yields CDR1 SGHTA and CDR2 FQGTGA. CDR3 length: 15 residues. Trimming left V 5 bases short and J 3 bases short, with 17 bases between. CDR3: CASSNLSGGRYEQYF. The CDR3 region has the DNA TGTGCCAGCAGCAACCTTTCCGGAGGACGCTACGAGCAGTACTTC.

The chain has TRBV24-1 and TRBJ2-1; 8 nucleotides line up with TRBD2. Losses at the gene ends were 2 bases for V and 5 bases for J; bases not matched to a gene: 7. CDR1 is KGHDR and CDR2 is SFDVKD in the germline V gene. The CDR3 is 16 residues long. The CDR3 loop is CATSDSRTSPNNEQFF. CDR3 DNA sequence: TGTGCCACCAGTGATTCCCGGACTAGCCCTAACAATGAGCAGTTCTTC.

J is TRBJ1-1 and V is TRBV5-1; D unclear. Trimming took off 4 bases at V and 8 bases at J, with 12 bases between the two ends. This CDR3 is built from 12 residues. The germline CDR1 and CDR2 sequences are SGHRS and YFSETQ. DNA for the CDR3: TGCGCCAGCAGCCGAGGAGACGCCGAAGCTTTCTTT. Translating it yields CASSRGDAEAFF. The whole variable domain, filled in from reference TRBV5-1 and TRBJ1-1, reads KAGVTQTPRYLIKTRGQQVTLSCSPISGHRSVSWYQQTPGQGLQFLFEYFSETQRNKGNFPGRFSGRQFSNSRSEMNVSTLELGDSALYLCASSRGDAEAFFGQGTRLTVV.

The chain is built from TRBV27 and TRBJ1-2, with no clear D. Trimming left V 2 bases short and J 2 bases short, with 6 bases between. CDR3 length: 13 amino acids. Germline V gene sequence: CDR1 MNHEY, CDR2 SMNVEV (reference sequence). The CDR3 is CASSLQQNYGYTF. As DNA, the CDR3 is TGTGCCAGCAGTTTACAGCAAAACTATGGCTACACCTTC.

J is TRBJ1-2 and V is TRBV13; D remains unclear. The CDR3 has 15 amino acids. Germline loops: CDR1 PRHDT, CDR2 FYEKMQ (reference sequence). The V end was cut by 5 bases, the J end by 0 bases, with 13 bases between. DNA for the CDR3: TGTGCCAGCAGCGTATGGAGGGCCGCTAACTATGGCTACACCTTC. Its protein product is CASSVWRAANYGYTF.

In DNA form, the CDR3 reads TGTGCCAGCAGCCGTATAGGGCTAGCGGGGGCCCAGTACTTC. This codes for CASSRIGLAGAQYF. This chain uses TRBV7-2 with TRBJ2-5, with TRBD2 identical over 10 bases. There are 14 residues in the CDR3. The V and J ends lost 5 bases and 9 bases, in that order; junction bases with no gene match: 9. In germline, CDR1 is SGHTA, CDR2 FQGNSA.

This chain links TRBV18 with TRBJ2-7, with 10 positions matching TRBD1. V was clipped by 6 bases and J by 0 bases; unmatched bases: 11. The germline V gene encodes CDR1 KGHSH and CDR2 LQKENI. The CDR3 consists of 17 residues. CDR3 in amino acids: CASSQNPRQGASYEQYF. The CDR3 DNA follows: TGTGCCAGCTCGCAAAACCCACGACAGGGGGCCTCCTACGAGCAGTACTTC. The full variable domain, in which reference TRBV18 and TRBJ2-7 provide the parts outside the CDR3, is NAGVMQNPRHLVRRRGQEARLRCSPMKGHSHVYWYRQLPEEGLKFMVYLQKENIIDESGMPKERFSAEFPKEGPSILRIQQVVRGDSAAYFCASSQNPRQGASYEQYFGPGTRLTVT.

The rearrangement joins TRBV27 to TRBJ2-1; TRBD1 is a possible D gene (6 bases). The ends were cut back, 10 bases at V and 3 bases at J, with 22 bases in the middle. In germline, CDR1 is MNHEY, CDR2 SMNVEV (reference sequence). This CDR3 has 16 residues. CDR3: CAKSGHETGNYNEQFF. The CDR3 DNA reads as TGTGCCAAGTCCGGACACGAGACAGGTAACTACAATGAGCAGTTCTTC.

This clonotype has only a few counts. V and J are TRBV5-1 and TRBJ2-1; unclear D gene. The length of the CDR3 is 15 residues. Germline CDR1 reads SGHRS; CDR2 reads YFSETQ. V lost 0 bases to trimming and J lost 0 bases, with 7 bases between them. CDR3 loop: CASSLASNSYNEQFF. Here the CDR3 DNA reads TGCGCCAGCAGCTTGGCCAGTAACTCCTACAATGAGCAGTTCTTC.

This clonotype was counted once. This chain joins TRBV11-2 and TRBJ1-6, with TRBD1 as a possible D gene (6 bases). This CDR3 is built from 15 residues. Trimming cost V 3 bases and J 6 bases, with 12 bases left between them. The germline V gene has CDR1 SGHAT and CDR2 FQNNGV. The CDR3 DNA reads TGTGCCAGCAGCTTGAGGGGGGCTCTTAATTCACCCCTCCACTTT. It codes for CASSLRGALNSPLHF. The whole variable domain, filled in from reference TRBV11-2 and TRBJ1-6, reads EAGVAQSPRYKIIEKRQSVAFWCNPISGHATLYWYQQILGQGPKLLIQFQNNGVVDDSQLPKDRFSAERLKGVDSTLKIQPAKLEDSAVYLCASSLRGALNSPLHFGNGTRLTVT.

This clonotype was counted between two and nine times. The V and J genes are TRBV7-2 and TRBJ1-4; TRBD1 aligns across 9 bases. The CDR3 runs 15 residues. Losses at the gene ends were 6 bases for V and 9 bases for J; bases not matched to a gene: 11. The germline CDR1 and CDR2 sequences are SGHTA and FQGNSA. The CDR3 sequence is CASRPPGQGLKKLFF. The CDR3, as DNA: TGTGCCAGCAGGCCGCCGGGACAGGGACTAAAAAAACTGTTTTTT.

This clonotype showed up just a few times. The rearrangement links TRBV5-1 to TRBJ2-7; D is perhaps TRBD1 (6 bases). Germline lookup yields CDR1 SGHRS and CDR2 YFSETQ. The CDR3 has 12 residues. V lost 4 bases and J lost 7, with 12 bases in between. CDR3 region: CASSLTGSEQYF. The CDR3 region has the DNA TGCGCCAGCAGCCTAACAGGGAGTGAGCAGTACTTC.

On this clonotype itself: The junction departs from the called germline gene at one end, perhaps through a read error. The chain links TRBV4-1 to TRBJ2-7; the match to TRBD2 covers 8 bases. The CDR3 loop spans 15 amino acids. Germline lookup yields CDR1 MGHRA and CDR2 YSYEKL. CDR3 loop: CASSQGRGEYNERYF. The CDR3, as DNA: TGCGCCAGCAGCCAAGGGCGGGGGGAATACAATGAGCGGTACTTC.

This clonotype was picked up one time. This chain connects TRBV4-2 to TRBJ2-1; 16 positions agree with TRBD2. V trimming: 7 bases; J trimming: 0 bases; junction bases outside the gene matches: 6. This CDR3 has 18 amino acids. The germline V gene has CDR1 LGHNA and CDR2 YNFKEQ. DNA for the CDR3: TGTGCCAGCAACCCGGGACTAGCGGGGGGGCTCTCCTACAATGAGCAGTTCTTC. Its translation: CASNPGLAGGLSYNEQFF.

This clonotype was recorded a few times. This chain joins TRBV10-3 and TRBJ2-5; D is perhaps TRBD1 or TRBD2 (5 bases each). The CDR3 extends over 11 amino acids. Germline V lookup: CDR1 ENHRY, CDR2 SYGVKD. V lost 4 bases and J 5 bases, leaving 5 bases between the germline ends. The CDR3, as DNA: TGTGCCATCAGTGGGGGGGAGACCCAGTACTTC. The encoded protein is CAISGGETQYF.

This chain joins TRBV3-1 and TRBJ2-3; 7 nucleotides agree with TRBD2. The CDR3 is 17 amino acids. Germline lookup yields CDR1 LGHDT and CDR2 YNNKEL (reference sequence). Trimming removed 1 base from V and 0 bases from J; junction bases left unmatched: 7. The CDR3 DNA sequence: TGTGCCAGCAGCCAAGGAGGTAGGGGAGGGAGCACAGATACGCAGTATTTT. It codes for CASSQGGRGGSTDTQYF.

The chain joins TRBV27 to TRBJ2-6, with D perhaps TRBD1 (5 bases). Germline V gene data show CDR1 as MNHEY and CDR2 as SMNVEV (reference sequence). CDR3 length: 18 amino acids. The V and J ends lost 3 bases and 2 bases respectively, with 17 bases between them. Written as DNA, the CDR3 is TGTGCCAGCAGTTTGAGATGGGATATAGGGGCTGGGGCCAACGTCCTGACTTTC. Protein product: CASSLRWDIGAGANVLTF.

This chain connects TRBV7-2 to TRBJ2-3; D perhaps matches TRBD1 (6 bases). CDR3 length: 15 amino acids. Germline CDR1 reads SGHTA; CDR2 reads FQGNSA. The V gene lost 5 bases and the J gene lost 6 bases, with 18 bases spanning the gap. The CDR3 DNA is TGTGCCAGCAGCCCCCCTGGATTAGGGGGTGATACGCAGTATTTT. This translates into CASSPPGLGGDTQYF.